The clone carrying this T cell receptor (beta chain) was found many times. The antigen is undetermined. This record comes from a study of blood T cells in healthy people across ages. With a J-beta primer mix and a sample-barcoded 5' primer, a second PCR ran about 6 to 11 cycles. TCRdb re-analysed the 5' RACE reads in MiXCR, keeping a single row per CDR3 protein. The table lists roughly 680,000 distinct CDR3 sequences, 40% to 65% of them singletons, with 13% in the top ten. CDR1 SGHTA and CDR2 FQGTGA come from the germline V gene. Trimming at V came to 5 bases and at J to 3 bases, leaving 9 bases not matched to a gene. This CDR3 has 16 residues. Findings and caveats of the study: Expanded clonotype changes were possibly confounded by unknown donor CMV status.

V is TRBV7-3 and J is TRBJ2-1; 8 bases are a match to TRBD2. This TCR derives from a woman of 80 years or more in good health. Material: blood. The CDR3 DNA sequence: TGTGCCAGCAGCCTCCATAGCGGGAAAGACTACAATGAGCAGTTCTTC. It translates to CASSLHSGKDYNEQFF.